This is a list of T cell receptor beta chains from one sample in a study of T-cell reconstitution after alpha-beta-depleted transplantation in children. TCRdb processed the PCR reads anew with MiXCR; each CDR3 protein has one entry. The sample consists of 490,000 or so distinct CDR3 sequences, roughly a tenth of them appearing once. The input for sequencing was PBMCs, taken before TCRalphabeta/CD19-depleted stem cell transplant. Receptors originate from a child aged 2-15 years with inherited bone marrow failure, due to receive a stem cell transplant. Both conserved end residues are part of each CDR3. Each record gives: J gene, CDR3 length, clone size, D gene, V gene, CDR3 protein, CDR3 DNA. A D gene is named only where the DNA matches it firmly. Size is omitted from some rows. Given values are once, few, many or a class for expanded clones.

>TRBJ1-1|17|-|-|TRBV7-9
CASSSQFSVGRQTEAFF
TGTGCCAGCAGCTCCCAGTTTAGTGTAGGACGGCAGACTGAAGCTTTCTTT
>TRBJ1-2|14|many|-|TRBV20-1
CSASEPRDNYGYTF
TGCAGTGCTAGTGAGCCCAGAGATAACTATGGCTACACCTTC
>TRBJ2-7|17|many|TRBD2|TRBV5-1
CASSLEPPSGSSYEQYF
TGCGCCAGCAGCTTGGAGCCCCCTAGCGGGAGTAGCTACGAGCAGTACTTC
>TRBJ2-2|17|-|TRBD2|TRBV14
CASSQDGGQGGTGELFF
TGTGCCAGCAGCCAAGACGGCGGCCAGGGAGGGACCGGGGAGCTGTTTTTT
>TRBJ2-3|15|many|TRBD1|TRBV4-2
CASSVGTANGDTQYF
TGTGCCAGCTCGGTCGGGACAGCAAACGGGGATACGCAGTATTTT
>TRBJ2-3|15|many|-|TRBV24-1
CATSDPGQRTDTQYF
TGTGCCACCAGTGACCCCGGACAGCGCACAGATACGCAGTATTTT
>TRBJ2-1|15|-|TRBD2|TRBV27
CASSQASGRVGEQFF
TGTGCCAGCAGCCAAGCTAGCGGGAGAGTGGGTGAGCAGTTCTTC
>TRBJ1-3|16|many|-|TRBV27
CASSSPKDAGGNTIYF
TGTGCCAGCAGTTCCCCCAAAGACGCGGGAGGAAACACCATATATTTT
>TRBJ2-7|13|many|-|TRBV20-1
CSARRDWDYEQYF
TGCAGTGCTAGACGAGACTGGGACTACGAGCAGTACTTC
>TRBJ2-5|14|many|TRBD2|TRBV6-5
CASSFLAGGETQYF
TGTGCCAGCAGTTTTTTAGCGGGAGGTGAGACCCAGTACTTC
>TRBJ2-1|13|-|TRBD2|TRBV7-9
CASRLAGTGEQFF
TGTGCCAGCAGACTAGCGGGTACTGGTGAGCAGTTCTTC